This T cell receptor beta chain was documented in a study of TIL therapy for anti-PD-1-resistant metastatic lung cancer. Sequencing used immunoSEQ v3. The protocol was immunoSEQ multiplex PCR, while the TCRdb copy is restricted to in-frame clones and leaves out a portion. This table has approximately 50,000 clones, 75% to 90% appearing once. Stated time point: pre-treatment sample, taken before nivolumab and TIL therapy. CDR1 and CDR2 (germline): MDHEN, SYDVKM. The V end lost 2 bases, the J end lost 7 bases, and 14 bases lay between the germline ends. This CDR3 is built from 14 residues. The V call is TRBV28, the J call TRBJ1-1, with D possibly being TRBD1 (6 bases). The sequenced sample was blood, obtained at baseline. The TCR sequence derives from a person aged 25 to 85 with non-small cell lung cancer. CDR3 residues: CASSLRRGIDEAFF. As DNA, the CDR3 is TGTGCCAGCAGTTTAAGGAGGGGGATTGATGAAGCTTTCTTT.